The sequence of this T cell receptor beta chain was determined in a study of blood T cell repertoires in COVID-19. Study-level information: Acute and convalescent COVID-19 samples came from the United States, Italy and Spain. Sources were T cells, B-cell-depleted T cells, or PBMCs; the material itself was cDNA or gDNA.

Source study methods: Estimation of nucleated cell counts was performed using reference gene primer amplification. Assay: immunoSEQ multiplex PCR; the TCRdb copy retains only in-frame clones and omits some. The V and J calls and clone size were taken over from that table, and D and trimming were inferred from the DNA. The data show around 250,000 clones, roughly 82% seen once. Germline V CDR1 and CDR2: SGHVS, FQNEAQ. This CDR3 has 17 amino acids. Germline trimming cut 5 bases from V and 4 bases from J; bases unmatched to any gene: 13. The chain couples TRBV7-8 to TRBJ1-5; 8 bases fit TRBD1. The receptor comes from a man of 80 years or more with acute or convalescent COVID-19. Sequences were obtained from peripheral blood. CDR3 sequence reads: CASSQGALRNSNQPQHF. The CDR3 bases are TGTGCCAGCAGCCAGGGGGCACTTCGAAACTCTAATCAGCCCCAGCATTTT.